This T cell receptor (beta chain) was recorded in a study of blood T cells in healthy people across ages. Findings of the study overall: Considered underestimates were the diversity estimates obtained from one million T cells. CMV status of donors was unknown, possibly confounding expanded clonotype changes.

The CDR3 consists of 15 residues. V was pared by 5 bases and J by 2 bases, with 13 bases between. The V gene's germline CDR1 is MNHEY and CDR2 SVGEGT. Using a J-beta primer mix together with a sample-barcoded 5' primer, a second PCR was run for roughly 7 to 11 cycles. TCRdb analysed the 5' RACE reads with MiXCR anew, one entry per CDR3 protein. The sample has 1.4 million or so distinct CDR3 sequences, under 55% seen once. About this clonotype: Its specificity is unknown.

The sequenced sample was blood. The TCR originated in a woman between 18 and 30 years old in good health. This chain connects TRBV6-2 or TRBV6-3 to TRBJ1-5; D is undetermined. The CDR3, as DNA: TGTGCCAGCAGTCTGACGACACCGGGCAATCAGCCCCAGCATTTT. Amino acid sequence: CASSLTTPGNQPQHF.